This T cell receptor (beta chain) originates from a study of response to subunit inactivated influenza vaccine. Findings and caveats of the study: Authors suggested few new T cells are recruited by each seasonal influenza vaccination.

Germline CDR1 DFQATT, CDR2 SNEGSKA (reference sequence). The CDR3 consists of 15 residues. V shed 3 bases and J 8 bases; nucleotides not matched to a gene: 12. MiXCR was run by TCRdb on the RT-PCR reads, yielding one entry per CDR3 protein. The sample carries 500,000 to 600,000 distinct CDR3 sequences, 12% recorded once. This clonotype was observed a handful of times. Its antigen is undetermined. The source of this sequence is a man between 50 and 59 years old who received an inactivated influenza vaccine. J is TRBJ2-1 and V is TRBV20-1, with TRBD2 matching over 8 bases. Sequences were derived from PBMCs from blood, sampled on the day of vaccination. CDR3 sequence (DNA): TGCAGTGCTAGGTTCGGGACTAGAGTGCCCTATGAGCAGTTCTTC. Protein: CSARFGTRVPYEQFF.